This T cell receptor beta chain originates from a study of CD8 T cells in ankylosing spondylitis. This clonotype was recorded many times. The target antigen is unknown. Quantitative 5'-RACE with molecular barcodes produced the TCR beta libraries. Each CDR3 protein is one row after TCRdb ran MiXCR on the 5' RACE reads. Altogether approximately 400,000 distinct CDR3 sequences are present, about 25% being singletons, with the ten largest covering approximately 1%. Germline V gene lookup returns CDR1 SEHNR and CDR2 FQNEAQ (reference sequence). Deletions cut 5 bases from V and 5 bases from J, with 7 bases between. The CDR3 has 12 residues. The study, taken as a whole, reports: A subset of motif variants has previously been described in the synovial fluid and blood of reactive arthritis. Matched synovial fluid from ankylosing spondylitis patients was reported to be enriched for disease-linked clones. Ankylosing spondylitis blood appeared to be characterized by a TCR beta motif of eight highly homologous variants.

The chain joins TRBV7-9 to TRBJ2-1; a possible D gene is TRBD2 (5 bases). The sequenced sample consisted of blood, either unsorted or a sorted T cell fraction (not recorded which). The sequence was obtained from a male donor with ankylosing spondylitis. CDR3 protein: CASSTGNNEQFF. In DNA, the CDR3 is TGTGCCAGCAGCACGGGGAACAATGAGCAGTTCTTC.